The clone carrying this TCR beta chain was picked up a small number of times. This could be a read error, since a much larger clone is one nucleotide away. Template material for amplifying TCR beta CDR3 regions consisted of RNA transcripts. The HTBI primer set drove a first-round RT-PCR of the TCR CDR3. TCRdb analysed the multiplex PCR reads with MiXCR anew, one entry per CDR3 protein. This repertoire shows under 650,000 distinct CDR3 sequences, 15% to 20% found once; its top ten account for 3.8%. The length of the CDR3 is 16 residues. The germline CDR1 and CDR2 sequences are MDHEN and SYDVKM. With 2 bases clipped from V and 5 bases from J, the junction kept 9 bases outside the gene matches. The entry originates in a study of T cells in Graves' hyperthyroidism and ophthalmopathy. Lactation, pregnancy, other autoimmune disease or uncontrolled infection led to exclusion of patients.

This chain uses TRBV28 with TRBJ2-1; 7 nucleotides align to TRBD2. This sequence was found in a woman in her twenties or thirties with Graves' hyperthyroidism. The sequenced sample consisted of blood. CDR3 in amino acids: CASSLRWGGGDNEQFF. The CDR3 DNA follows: TGTGCCAGCAGTTTACGGTGGGGGGGGGGGGACAATGAGCAGTTCTTC.